Each of the 22 T cell receptor beta chains below was sequenced from the same sample in a study of T cells in Graves' hyperthyroidism and ophthalmopathy. The source material, RNA transcripts, was used to amplify TCR beta CDR3 regions. First-round RT-PCR with HTBI primers amplified the TCR CDR3 region. TCRdb re-called the multiplex PCR reads through MiXCR, storing one row per CDR3 protein. The sample includes a few hundred thousand distinct CDR3 sequences, over 15% seen only once; the top ten take 49%. Sequencing input: blood. The receptors derive from a woman aged 50 to 65 with Graves' hyperthyroidism.

The table lists this clonotype with many counts. The chain uses TRBV2 and TRBJ1-1, with unresolved D. The ends were cut back, 9 bases at V and 3 bases at J, with 8 bases in the middle. This CDR3 contains 11 residues. Germline-derived CDR1 and CDR2 are SNHLY and FYNNEI. CDR3 bases: TGTGCCAGTGAGATTTACACTGAAGCTTTCTTT. This codes for CASEIYTEAFF.

Ten or more counts support this clonotype. This sequence joins TRBV3-1 and TRBJ2-5, with 7 positions matching TRBD1. Germline lookup yields CDR1 LGHDT and CDR2 YNNKEL (reference sequence). The CDR3 consists of 13 residues. The J segment lost 4 bases and the V segment lost 1 base, leaving 0 bases of the junction unmatched. CDR3 bases: TGTGCCAGCAGCCAAGCAGGGGGAGAGACCCAGTACTTC. It codes for CASSQAGGETQYF.

In regard to this clonotype: A much larger clone sits a single nucleotide away, making a read error possible. The chain combines TRBV11-1 with TRBJ1-3; D is undetermined. The CDR3 has 11 residues. Germline CDR1 is SGHAT and CDR2 is FQDESV (reference sequence). The V and J ends lost 10 bases and 2 bases respectively, with 6 bases between them. The CDR3 DNA follows: TGTGCCAACATTCCTGGAAACACCATATATTTT. Translated, it gives CANIPGNTIYF.

This clonotype was recorded a few times. This rearrangement joins TRBV6-5 to TRBJ2-7; 7 positions match TRBD1. Germline V gene lookup returns CDR1 MNHEY and CDR2 SVGAGI. The CDR3 sequence is 13 residues long. Trimming took 6 bases from V and 5 from J; bases not matched to a gene: 7. The CDR3 reads CASRSQTGNEQYV. The CDR3 coding sequence is TGTGCCAGCAGATCCCAGACAGGGAACGAGCAGTACGTC.

This clonotype was seen at least ten times. V is TRBV6-1 and J is TRBJ1-4, with D uncertain. V was clipped by 6 bases and J by 0 bases, with 8 bases between them. The CDR3 contains 14 residues. Germline V gene sequence: CDR1 MNHNS, CDR2 SASEGT. CDR3: CASSLTSTNEKLFF. The CDR3 DNA reads TGTGCCAGCAGCTTGACTTCAACTAATGAAAAACTGTTTTTT.

There are a few counts of this clonotype. The chain carries TRBV10-3 and TRBJ2-5; either TRBD1 or TRBD2 may supply D (5 bases each). This CDR3 has 13 residues. The V gene's germline CDR1 is ENHRY and CDR2 SYGVKD. Trimming stripped 3 bases from V and 2 bases from J, with 7 bases between. CDR3 DNA: TGTGCCATCAGTGACAGGGAGCAAGAGACCCAGTACTTC. This encodes CAISDREQETQYF.

This clonotype was counted many times. The DNA of the CDR3 is TGTGCCAGCAACCCTTTGGGACAGGGGCCATGGGGGCCTATAAGCACTGAAGCTTTCTTT. It is translated as CASNPLGQGPWGPISTEAFF. This chain joins TRBV6-1 and TRBJ1-1; 10 nucleotides match TRBD1. Germline V CDR1 and CDR2: MNHNS, SASEGT. Trimming took 7 bases from V and 4 from J; bases not matched to a gene: 24. The CDR3 sequence is 20 residues long.

This clonotype was seen many times. V is TRBV28 and J is TRBJ1-1; TRBD1 might be the D (6 bases). Trimming left V 0 bases short and J 0 bases short, with 11 bases between. Germline loops: CDR1 MDHEN, CDR2 SYDVKM. This CDR3 spans 16 amino acids. Here the CDR3 DNA reads TGTGCCAGCAGTTTATGGATAGGGGGAGTGAACACTGAAGCTTTCTTT. The encoded protein is CASSLWIGGVNTEAFF.

Note on this clonotype: A read error may be the cause here, since a much bigger clone is one base away. V usage is TRBV6-2 or TRBV6-3 and J usage is TRBJ2-7, with D hard to call. The CDR3 contains 14 residues. Trimming took 1 base from V and 1 from J, leaving 8 bases between them. CDR1 and CDR2 (germline): MNHEY, SVGEGT. CDR3 in amino acids: CASSYFPESYEQYF. Written as DNA, the CDR3 is TGTGCCAGCAGTTACTTCCCAGAGTCCTACGAGCAGTACTTC.

This clonotype was seen ten or more times. The chain employs TRBV2 and TRBJ2-3; 8 nucleotides line up with TRBD2. V lost 6 bases and J lost 0; bases outside the gene matches: 5. The CDR3 has 15 amino acids. Looked up from germline, CDR1 is SNHLY and CDR2 is FYNNEI. CDR3 protein: CASRETSVSTDTQYF. The CDR3, as DNA: TGTGCCAGCAGGGAGACTAGCGTTAGCACAGATACGCAGTATTTT.

On this clonotype: Being one base from a much bigger clone, this may be a read error. The V call is TRBV6-1, the J call TRBJ2-1; no firm D call. This CDR3 contains 16 residues. Per germline, CDR1 MNHNS and CDR2 SASEGT. This chain's CDR3 is CASSSPPPASYNEQSF. The DNA for the CDR3 is TGTGCCAGCAGCTCCCCCCCGCCGGCCTCCTACAATGAGCAGTCCTTC.

This clonotype was seen repeatedly, ten times or more. V gene TRBV11-2 combines with J gene TRBJ2-5, with D possibly matching TRBD1 (6 bases). V dropped 5 bases and J dropped 2 bases, with 12 bases sitting between them. Germline V gene data show CDR1 as SGHAT and CDR2 as FQNNGV. CDR3 length: 14 residues. DNA of the CDR3: TGTGCCAGCAGCCTACCGGGACAACAAGAGACCCAGTACTTC. It yields the protein CASSLPGQQETQYF. Complete variable domain (other parts from reference TRBV11-2 and TRBJ2-5): EAGVAQSPRYKIIEKRQSVAFWCNPISGHATLYWYQQILGQGPKLLIQFQNNGVVDDSQLPKDRFSAERLKGVDSTLKIQPAKLEDSAVYLCASSLPGQQETQYFGPGTRLLVL.

About this clonotype: A much bigger clone sits one base away, suggesting this may be a read error. The chain links TRBV10-3 to TRBJ1-2; D might be TRBD1 (6 bases). V was cut by 8 bases and J by 2 bases, with 15 bases left in between. From germline, CDR1 is ENHRY and CDR2 SYGVKD. The length of the CDR3 is 14 residues. CDR3 amino acids: CAISAPGQNYGYTF. The CDR3 DNA sequence: TGTGCCATCTCTGCCCCCGGACAGAACTATGGCTACACCTTC.

This clonotype was picked up a small number of times. J is TRBJ1-1 and V is TRBV7-9; D remains ambiguous. From germline, CDR1 is SEHNR and CDR2 FQNEAQ (reference sequence). CDR3 length: 14 amino acids. Trimming removed 2 bases at V and 1 base at J, with 8 bases between. The CDR3 loop is CASSLIPGNTEAFF. The CDR3 DNA is TGTGCCAGCAGCTTAATCCCCGGGAACACTGAAGCTTTCTTT.

This clonotype was counted at least ten times. The chain uses TRBV5-1 and TRBJ1-5; TRBD1 matches 8 bases. V shed 0 bases, J shed 6 bases, and the junction held 8 bases outside the gene matches. Germline V gives CDR1 SGHRS, CDR2 YFSETQ. The CDR3 consists of 16 residues. The CDR3 reads CASSLGGQGVGQPQHF. CDR3 nucleotide sequence: TGCGCCAGCAGCTTGGGTGGACAGGGCGTGGGTCAGCCCCAGCATTTT.

This clonotype was counted many times. The chain recombines TRBV20-1 with TRBJ1-4; 9 bases map to TRBD1. The V segment lost 4 bases and the J segment 6 bases; nucleotides outside the gene matches: 9. Germline CDR1 and CDR2: DFQATT and SNEGSKA (reference sequence). This CDR3 is built from 15 residues. The CDR3 DNA follows: TGCAGTGCTACCTATAGGGGGACAGGGTATGAAAAACTGTTTTTT. Its translation: CSATYRGTGYEKLFF.

V gene TRBV15 combines with J gene TRBJ2-5; 10 bases fit TRBD2. Germline CDR1 LNHNV, CDR2 YYDKDF (reference sequence). CDR3 length: 18 residues. Trimming cost V 1 base and J 4 bases; bases outside gene matches: 12. Here the CDR3 DNA reads TGTGCCACCAGCAGAGGTTTCAGCGGGGGGGCCTCAGGAGAGACCCAGTACTTC. This encodes CATSRGFSGGASGETQYF.

This clonotype was counted ten times or more. The rearrangement links TRBV11-2 to TRBJ2-7; 10 positions match TRBD2. V gave up 1 base and J gave up 4 bases; unmatched junction bases: 10. In germline, CDR1 is SGHAT, CDR2 FQNNGV. The CDR3 loop spans 17 amino acids. As DNA, the CDR3 is TGTGCCAGCAGCTTAGTGGGTTCCTTAGCGGGAGGATACGAGCAGTACTTC. It specifies CASSLVGSLAGGYEQYF.

The chain has TRBV3-1 and TRBJ2-1; the match to TRBD2 covers 9 bases. This CDR3 has 14 residues. The trim removed 2 bases at V and 7 bases at J, leaving 3 bases unmatched. Germline V gene sequence: CDR1 LGHDT, CDR2 YNNKEL (reference sequence). CDR3 nucleotides: TGTGCCAGCAGCCAACTAGCGGGAATAAATGAGCAGTTCTTC. Amino acids: CASSQLAGINEQFF.

Ten or more counts support this clonotype. V is TRBV12-3 or TRBV12-4 and J is TRBJ1-3, with D unresolved. Trimming cost V 6 bases and J 4 bases, with 16 bases left between them. The CDR3 length is 15 residues. The CDR3 here is CASSSPSGRGNTIYF. The CDR3 nucleotides are TGTGCCAGCAGCTCTCCCAGTGGGAGAGGAAACACCATATATTTT.

This chain links TRBV20-1 with TRBJ2-7; 12 positions agree with TRBD1. The CDR3 totals 15 residues. Germline CDR1 reads DFQATT; CDR2 reads SNEGSKA (reference sequence). V was clipped by 1 base and J by 5 bases; unmatched bases: 6. The CDR3 loop reads CSARAGGQGAHEQYF. The CDR3 DNA reads TGCAGTGCTAGAGCGGGGGGACAGGGGGCCCACGAGCAGTACTTC.

This clonotype turned up a few times. The chain recombines TRBV5-1 with TRBJ2-7, with 8 nucleotides matching TRBD2. CDR3 length: 14 residues. Germline CDR1 and CDR2: SGHRS and YFSETQ. V lost 6 bases, J lost 4 bases, and 9 bases stayed unmatched. CDR3 sequence (DNA): TGCGCCAGCAAACCGGGACTAGGCCGTTACGAGCAGTACTTC. Encoded protein: CASKPGLGRYEQYF.